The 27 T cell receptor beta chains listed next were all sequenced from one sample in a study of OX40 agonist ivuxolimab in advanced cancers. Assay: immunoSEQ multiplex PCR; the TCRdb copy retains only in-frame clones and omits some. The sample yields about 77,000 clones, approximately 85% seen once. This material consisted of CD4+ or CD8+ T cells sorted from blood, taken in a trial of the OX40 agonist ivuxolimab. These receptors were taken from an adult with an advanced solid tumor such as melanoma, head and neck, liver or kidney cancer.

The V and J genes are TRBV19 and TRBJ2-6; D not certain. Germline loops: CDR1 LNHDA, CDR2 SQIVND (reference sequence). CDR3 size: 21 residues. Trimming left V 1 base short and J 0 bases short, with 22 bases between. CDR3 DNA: TGTGCCAGTAGTATAGGGTCGAGAGGAGCAGCCCCCCGCTCTGGGGCCAACGTCCTGACTTTC. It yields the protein CASSIGSRGAAPRSGANVLTF.

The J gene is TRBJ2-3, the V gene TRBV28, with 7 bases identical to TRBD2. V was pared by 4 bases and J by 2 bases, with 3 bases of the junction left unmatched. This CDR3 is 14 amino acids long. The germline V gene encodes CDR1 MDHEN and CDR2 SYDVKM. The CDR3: CASSSGGATDTQYF. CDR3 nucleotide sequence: TGTGCCAGCAGTTCGGGGGGAGCCACAGATACGCAGTATTTT.

CDR3 DNA: TGTGCCTGGACTATTCCCCCCCAGCCCCAGCATTTT. Translated: CAWTIPPQPQHF. The chain links TRBV30 to TRBJ1-5, with unresolved D. Trimming took off 4 bases at V and 7 bases at J, with 11 bases between the two ends. The CDR3 runs to 12 residues. From germline, CDR1 is GTSNPN and CDR2 SVGIG (reference sequence).

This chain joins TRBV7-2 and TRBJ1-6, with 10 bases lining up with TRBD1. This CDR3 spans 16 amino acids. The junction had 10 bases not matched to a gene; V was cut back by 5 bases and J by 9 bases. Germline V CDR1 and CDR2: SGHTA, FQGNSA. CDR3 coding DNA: TGTGCCAGCAGCAAACGGGACAGGGGAGTCGGTTCACCCCTCCACTTT. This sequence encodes CASSKRDRGVGSPLHF.

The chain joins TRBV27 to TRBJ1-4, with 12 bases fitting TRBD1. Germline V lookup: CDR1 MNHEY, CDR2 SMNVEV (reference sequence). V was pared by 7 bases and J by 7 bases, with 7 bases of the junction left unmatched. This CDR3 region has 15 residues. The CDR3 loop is CASMPLGQGAEKLFF. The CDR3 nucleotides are TGTGCCAGCATGCCTCTGGGACAGGGGGCTGAAAAACTGTTTTTT.

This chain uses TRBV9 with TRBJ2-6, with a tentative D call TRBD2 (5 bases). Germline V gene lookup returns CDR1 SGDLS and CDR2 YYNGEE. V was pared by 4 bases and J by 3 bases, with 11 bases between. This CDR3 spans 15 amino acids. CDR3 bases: TGTGCCAGCAGCCCCCGGGATTATGGGGCCAACGTCCTGACTTTC. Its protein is CASSPRDYGANVLTF.

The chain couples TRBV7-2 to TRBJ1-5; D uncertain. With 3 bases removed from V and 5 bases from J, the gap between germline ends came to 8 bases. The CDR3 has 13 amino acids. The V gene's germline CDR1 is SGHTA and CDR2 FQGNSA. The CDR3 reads CASSFTVYQPQHF. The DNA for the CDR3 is TGTGCCAGCAGCTTTACAGTTTATCAGCCCCAGCATTTT. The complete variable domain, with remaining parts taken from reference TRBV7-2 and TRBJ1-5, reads GAGVSQSPSNKVTEKGKDVELRCDPISGHTALYWYRQSLGQGLEFLIYFQGNSAPDKSGLPSDRFSAERTGGSVSTLTIQRTQQEDSAVYLCASSFTVYQPQHFGDGTRLSIL.

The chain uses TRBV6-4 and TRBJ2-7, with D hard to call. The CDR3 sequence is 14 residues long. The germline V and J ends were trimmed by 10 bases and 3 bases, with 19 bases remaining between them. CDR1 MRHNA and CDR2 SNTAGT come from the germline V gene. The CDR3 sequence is CAIRLPPPVYEQYF. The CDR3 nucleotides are TGTGCCATCCGTCTGCCCCCCCCCGTCTACGAGCAGTACTTC.

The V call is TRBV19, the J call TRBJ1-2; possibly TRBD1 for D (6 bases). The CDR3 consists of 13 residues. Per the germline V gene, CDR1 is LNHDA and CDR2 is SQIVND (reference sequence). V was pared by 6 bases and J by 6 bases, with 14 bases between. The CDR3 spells CASRYSGADGYTF. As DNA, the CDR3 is TGTGCCAGTAGGTATTCAGGGGCCGATGGCTACACCTTC. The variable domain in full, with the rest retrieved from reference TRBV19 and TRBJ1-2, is DGGITQSPKYLFRKEGQNVTLSCEQNLNHDAMYWYRQDPGQGLRLIYYSQIVNDFQKGDIAEGYSVSREKKESFPLTVTSAQKNPTAFYLCASRYSGADGYTFGSGTRLTVV.

The chain's CDR3 is CASSANPGFVRSPLHF. The CDR3 DNA reads as TGTGCCAGCAGTGCAAACCCGGGCTTCGTCAGGTCACCCCTCCACTTT. The chain joins TRBV5-5 to TRBJ1-6; no clear D gene. This CDR3 comprises 16 residues. Germline V gene data show CDR1 as SGHKS and CDR2 as YYEKEE (reference sequence). V dropped 5 bases and J dropped 10 bases, with 22 bases sitting between them.

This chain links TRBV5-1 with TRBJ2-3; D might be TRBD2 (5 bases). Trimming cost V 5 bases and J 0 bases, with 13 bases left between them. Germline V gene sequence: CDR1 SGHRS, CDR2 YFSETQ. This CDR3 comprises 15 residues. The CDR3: CASREGYGSTDTQYF. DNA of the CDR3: TGCGCCAGCAGAGAGGGCTACGGCAGCACAGATACGCAGTATTTT. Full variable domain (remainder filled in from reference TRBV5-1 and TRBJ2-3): KAGVTQTPRYLIKTRGQQVTLSCSPISGHRSVSWYQQTPGQGLQFLFEYFSETQRNKGNFPGRFSGRQFSNSRSEMNVSTLELGDSALYLCASREGYGSTDTQYFGPGTRLTVL.

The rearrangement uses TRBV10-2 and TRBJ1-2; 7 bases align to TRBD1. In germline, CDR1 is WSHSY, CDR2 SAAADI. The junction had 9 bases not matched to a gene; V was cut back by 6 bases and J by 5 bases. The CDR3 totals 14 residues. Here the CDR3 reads CASSVSTGLYGYTF. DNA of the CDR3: TGCGCCAGCAGCGTTTCGACAGGGTTGTATGGCTACACCTTC.

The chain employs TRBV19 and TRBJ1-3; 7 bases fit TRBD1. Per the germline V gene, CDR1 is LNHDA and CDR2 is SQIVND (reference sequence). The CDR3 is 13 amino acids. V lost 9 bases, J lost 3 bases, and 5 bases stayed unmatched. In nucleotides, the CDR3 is TGTGCCAGCCGGGACAGTAATGGAAACACCATATATTTT. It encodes CASRDSNGNTIYF.

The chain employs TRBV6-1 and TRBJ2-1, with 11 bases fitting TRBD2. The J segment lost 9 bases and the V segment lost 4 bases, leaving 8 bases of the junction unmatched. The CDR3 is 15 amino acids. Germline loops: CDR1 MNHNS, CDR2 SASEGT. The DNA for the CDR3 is TGTGCCAGCAGTGTGGCTAGCGGGGGGCCTGGTGAGCAGTTCTTC. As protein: CASSVASGGPGEQFF.

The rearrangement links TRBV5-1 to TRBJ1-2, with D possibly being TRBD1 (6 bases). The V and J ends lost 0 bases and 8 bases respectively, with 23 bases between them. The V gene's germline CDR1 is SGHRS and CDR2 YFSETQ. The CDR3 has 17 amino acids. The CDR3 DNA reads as TGCGCCAGCAGCTTGGCCAGGTCGGGCAGGGGATCTGAGGGCTACACCTTC. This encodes CASSLARSGRGSEGYTF.

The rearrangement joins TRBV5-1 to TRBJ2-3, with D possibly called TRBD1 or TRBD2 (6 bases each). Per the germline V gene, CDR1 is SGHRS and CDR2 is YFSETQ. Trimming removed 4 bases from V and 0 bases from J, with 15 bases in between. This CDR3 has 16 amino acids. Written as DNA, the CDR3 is TGCGCCAGCAGCGTTGAGGGGGGCACTAGCACAGATACGCAGTATTTT. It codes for CASSVEGGTSTDTQYF. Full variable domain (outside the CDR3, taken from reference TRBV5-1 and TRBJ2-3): KAGVTQTPRYLIKTRGQQVTLSCSPISGHRSVSWYQQTPGQGLQFLFEYFSETQRNKGNFPGRFSGRQFSNSRSEMNVSTLELGDSALYLCASSVEGGTSTDTQYFGPGTRLTVL.

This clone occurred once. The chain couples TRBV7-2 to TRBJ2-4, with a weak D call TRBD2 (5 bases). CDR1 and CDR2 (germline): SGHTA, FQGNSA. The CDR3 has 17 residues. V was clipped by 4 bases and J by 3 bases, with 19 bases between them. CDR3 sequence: CASSSGLGDIVKNIQYF. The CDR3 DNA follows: TGTGCCAGCAGCTCGGGCCTCGGGGATATTGTCAAAAACATTCAGTACTTC.

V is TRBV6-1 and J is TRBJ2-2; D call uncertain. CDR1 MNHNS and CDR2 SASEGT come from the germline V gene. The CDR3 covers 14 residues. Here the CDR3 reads CACQGTSNTGELFF. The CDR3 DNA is TGTGCTTGCCAAGGAACCTCGAACACCGGGGAGCTGTTTTTT.

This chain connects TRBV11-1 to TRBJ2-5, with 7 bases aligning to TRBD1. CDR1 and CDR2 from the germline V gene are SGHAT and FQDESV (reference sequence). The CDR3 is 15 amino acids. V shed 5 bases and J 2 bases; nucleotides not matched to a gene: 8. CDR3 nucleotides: TGTGCCAGCAGCACATTAAACAGGGGACAAGAGACCCAGTACTTC. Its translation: CASSTLNRGQETQYF.

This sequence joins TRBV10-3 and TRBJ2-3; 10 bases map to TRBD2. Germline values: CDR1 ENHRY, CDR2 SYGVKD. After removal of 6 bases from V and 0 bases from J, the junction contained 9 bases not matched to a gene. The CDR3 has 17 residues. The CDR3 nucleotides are TGTGCCATCAGCGACCAAGATAGCGGGGGGAGCACAGATACGCAGTATTTT. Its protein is CAISDQDSGGSTDTQYF.

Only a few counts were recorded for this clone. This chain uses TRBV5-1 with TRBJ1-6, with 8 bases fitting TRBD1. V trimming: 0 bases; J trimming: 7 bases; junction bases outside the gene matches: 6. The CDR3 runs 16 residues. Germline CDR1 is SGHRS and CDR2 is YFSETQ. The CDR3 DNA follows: TGCGCCAGCAGCTTGGCCGAGGGGACAGGAAATTCACCCCTCCACTTT. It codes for CASSLAEGTGNSPLHF.

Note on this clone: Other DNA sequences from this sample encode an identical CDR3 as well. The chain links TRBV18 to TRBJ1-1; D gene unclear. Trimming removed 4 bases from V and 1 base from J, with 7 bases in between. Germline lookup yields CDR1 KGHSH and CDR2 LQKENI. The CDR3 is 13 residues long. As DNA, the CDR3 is TGTGCCAGCTCACAGGGATCGAACACTGAAGCTTTCTTT. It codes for CASSQGSNTEAFF.

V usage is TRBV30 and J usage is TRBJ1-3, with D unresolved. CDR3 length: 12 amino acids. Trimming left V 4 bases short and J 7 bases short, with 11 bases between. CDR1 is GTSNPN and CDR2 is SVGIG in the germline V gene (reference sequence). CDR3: CAWTVVGNTIYF. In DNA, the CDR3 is TGTGCCTGGACCGTTGTAGGGAACACCATATATTTT.

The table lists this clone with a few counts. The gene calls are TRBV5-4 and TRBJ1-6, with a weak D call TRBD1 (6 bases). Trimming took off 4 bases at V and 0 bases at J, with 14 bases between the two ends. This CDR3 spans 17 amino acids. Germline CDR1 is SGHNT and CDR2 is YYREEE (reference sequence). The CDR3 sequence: CASSDGQSGSYNSPLHF. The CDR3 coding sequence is TGTGCCAGCAGCGATGGACAGTCAGGCTCCTATAATTCACCCCTCCACTTT.

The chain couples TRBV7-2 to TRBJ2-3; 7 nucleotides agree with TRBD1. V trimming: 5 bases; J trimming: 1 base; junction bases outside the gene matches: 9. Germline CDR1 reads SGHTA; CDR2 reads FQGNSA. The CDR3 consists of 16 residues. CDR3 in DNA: TGTGCCAGCAGCGGTATACAGGGGCCCCGCACAGATACGCAGTATTTT. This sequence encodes CASSGIQGPRTDTQYF.

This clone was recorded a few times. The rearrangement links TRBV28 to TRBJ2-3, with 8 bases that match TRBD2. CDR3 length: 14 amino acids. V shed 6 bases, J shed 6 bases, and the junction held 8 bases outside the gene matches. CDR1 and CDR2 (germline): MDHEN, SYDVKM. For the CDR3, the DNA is TGTGCCAGCAGCCCCCGGGGGGGCCTCGATACGCAGTATTTT. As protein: CASSPRGGLDTQYF.

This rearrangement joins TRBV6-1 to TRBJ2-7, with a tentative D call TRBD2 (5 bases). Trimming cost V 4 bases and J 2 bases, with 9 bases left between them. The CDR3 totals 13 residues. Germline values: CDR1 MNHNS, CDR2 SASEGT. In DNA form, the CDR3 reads TGTGCCAGCAGTGTTCGGGAAACCTACGAGCAGTACTTC. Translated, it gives CASSVRETYEQYF.